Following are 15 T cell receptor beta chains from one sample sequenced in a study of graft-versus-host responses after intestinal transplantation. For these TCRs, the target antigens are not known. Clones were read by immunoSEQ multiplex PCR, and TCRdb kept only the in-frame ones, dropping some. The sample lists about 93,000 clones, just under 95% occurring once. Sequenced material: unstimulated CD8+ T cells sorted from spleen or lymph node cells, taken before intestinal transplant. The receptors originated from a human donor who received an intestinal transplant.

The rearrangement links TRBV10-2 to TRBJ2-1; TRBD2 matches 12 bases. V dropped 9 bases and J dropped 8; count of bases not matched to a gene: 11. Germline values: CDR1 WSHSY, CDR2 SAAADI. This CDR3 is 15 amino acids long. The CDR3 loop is CASTTSGSLFDEQFF. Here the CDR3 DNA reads TGCGCCAGTACGACTAGCGGGAGTCTCTTCGATGAGCAGTTCTTC.

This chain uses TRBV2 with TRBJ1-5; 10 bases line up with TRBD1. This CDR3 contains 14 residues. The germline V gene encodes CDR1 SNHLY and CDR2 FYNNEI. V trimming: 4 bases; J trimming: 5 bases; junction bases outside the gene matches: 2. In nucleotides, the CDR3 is TGTGCCAGCAGTGGGACAGGGGGTGATCAGCCCCAGCATTTT. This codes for CASSGTGGDQPQHF.

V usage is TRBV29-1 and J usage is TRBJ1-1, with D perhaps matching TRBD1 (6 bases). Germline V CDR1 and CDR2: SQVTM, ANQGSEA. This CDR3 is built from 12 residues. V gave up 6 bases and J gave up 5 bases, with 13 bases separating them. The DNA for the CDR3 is TGCAGCGTGACAGGTTGGGGGACTGAAGCTTTCTTT. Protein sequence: CSVTGWGTEAFF.

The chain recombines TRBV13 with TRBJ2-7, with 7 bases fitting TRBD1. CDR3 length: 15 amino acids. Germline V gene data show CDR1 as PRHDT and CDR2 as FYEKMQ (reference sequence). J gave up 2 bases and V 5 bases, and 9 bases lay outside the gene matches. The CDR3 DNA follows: TGTGCCAGCAGCCTCACCGGGACAGAGACCTACGAGCAGTACTTC. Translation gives CASSLTGTETYEQYF.

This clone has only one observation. For the CDR3, the DNA is TGTGCCTGGAGTGATGGGCCCGGGACAGTTAATGAAAAACTGTTTTTT. Its translation is CAWSDGPGTVNEKLFF. The chain combines TRBV30 with TRBJ1-4, with 7 nucleotides matching TRBD1. Germline V gene sequence: CDR1 GTSNPN, CDR2 SVGIG (reference sequence). Trimming cost V 1 base and J 4 bases; bases outside gene matches: 9. This CDR3 contains 16 residues.

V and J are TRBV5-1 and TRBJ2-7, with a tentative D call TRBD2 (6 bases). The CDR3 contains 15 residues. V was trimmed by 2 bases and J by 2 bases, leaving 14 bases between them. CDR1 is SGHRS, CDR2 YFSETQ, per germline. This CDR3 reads CASSLVDGGTYEQYF. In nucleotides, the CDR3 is TGCGCCAGCAGCTTAGTTGACGGGGGAACCTACGAGCAGTACTTC.

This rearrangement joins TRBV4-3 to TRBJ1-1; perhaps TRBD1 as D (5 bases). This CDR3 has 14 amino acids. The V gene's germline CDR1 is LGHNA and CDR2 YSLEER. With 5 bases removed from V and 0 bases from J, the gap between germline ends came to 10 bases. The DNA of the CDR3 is TGCGCCAGCAGCTCGGGACTTCTGAACACTGAAGCTTTCTTT. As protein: CASSSGLLNTEAFF.

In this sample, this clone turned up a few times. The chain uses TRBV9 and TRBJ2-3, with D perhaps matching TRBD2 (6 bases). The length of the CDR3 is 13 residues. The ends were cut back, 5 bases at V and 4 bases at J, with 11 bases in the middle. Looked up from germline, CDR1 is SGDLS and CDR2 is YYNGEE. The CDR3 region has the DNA TGTGCCAGCAGGGGACTTTCTTCAGATACGCAGTATTTT. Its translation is CASRGLSSDTQYF. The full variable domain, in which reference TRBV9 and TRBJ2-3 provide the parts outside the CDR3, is DSGVTQTPKHLITATGQRVTLRCSPRSGDLSVYWYQQSLDQGLQFLIQYYNGEERAKGNILERFSAQQFPDLHSELNLSSLELGDSALYFCASRGLSSDTQYFGPGTRLTVL.

The CDR3 region is CASSQALKGATQPQHF. For the CDR3, the DNA is TGTGCCAGCAGCCAAGCGCTTAAGGGGGCTACTCAGCCCCAGCATTTT. This rearrangement joins TRBV4-2 to TRBJ1-5, with TRBD1 identical over 7 bases. The CDR3 has 16 residues. Germline CDR1 reads LGHNA; CDR2 reads YNFKEQ. The V gene end was trimmed by 1 base and the J gene end by 6 bases; junction bases not matched to a gene: 9.

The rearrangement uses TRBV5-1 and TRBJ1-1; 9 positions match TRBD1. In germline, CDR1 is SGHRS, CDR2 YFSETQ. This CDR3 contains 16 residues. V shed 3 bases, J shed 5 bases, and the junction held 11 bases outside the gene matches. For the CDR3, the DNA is TGCGCCAGCAGCTGGGGGGACAGGGAGAGCGAAACTGAAGCTTTCTTT. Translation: CASSWGDRESETEAFF.

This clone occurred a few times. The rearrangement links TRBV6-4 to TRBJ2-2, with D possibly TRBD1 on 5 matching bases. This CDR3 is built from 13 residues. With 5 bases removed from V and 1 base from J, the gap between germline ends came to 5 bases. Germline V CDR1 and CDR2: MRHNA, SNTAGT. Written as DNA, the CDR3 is TGTGCCAGCAGTACAGGGAACACCGGGGAGCTGTTTTTT. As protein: CASSTGNTGELFF.

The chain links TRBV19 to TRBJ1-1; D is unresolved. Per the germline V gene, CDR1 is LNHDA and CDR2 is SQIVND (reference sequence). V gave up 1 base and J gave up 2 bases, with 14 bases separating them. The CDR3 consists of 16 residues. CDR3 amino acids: CASSIVPPVANTEAFF. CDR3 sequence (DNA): TGTGCCAGTAGTATAGTTCCTCCGGTCGCAAACACTGAAGCTTTCTTT.

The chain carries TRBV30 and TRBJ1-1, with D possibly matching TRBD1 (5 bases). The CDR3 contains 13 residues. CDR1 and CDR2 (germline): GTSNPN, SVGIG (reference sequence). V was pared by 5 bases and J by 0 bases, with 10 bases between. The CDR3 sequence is CAWGAGMNTEAFF. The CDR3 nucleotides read TGTGCCTGGGGGGCGGGGATGAACACTGAAGCTTTCTTT.

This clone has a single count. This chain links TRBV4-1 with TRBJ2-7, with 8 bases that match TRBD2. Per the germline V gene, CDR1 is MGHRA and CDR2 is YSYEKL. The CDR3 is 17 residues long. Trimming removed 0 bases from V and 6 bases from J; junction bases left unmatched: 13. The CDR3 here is CASSQEGGGRPSGEQYF. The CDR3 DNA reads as TGCGCCAGCAGCCAAGAAGGTGGCGGGAGGCCTTCAGGCGAGCAGTACTTC.

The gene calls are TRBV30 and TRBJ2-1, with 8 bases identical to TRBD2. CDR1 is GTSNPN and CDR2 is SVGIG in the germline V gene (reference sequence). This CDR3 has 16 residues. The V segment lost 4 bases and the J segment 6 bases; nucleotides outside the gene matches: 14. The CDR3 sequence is CAWTGYQRELINEQFF. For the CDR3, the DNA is TGTGCCTGGACGGGTTATCAGCGGGAGTTAATCAATGAGCAGTTCTTC.